The rows below give T cell receptor beta chains drawn from one sample of a study of blood T cell repertoires in COVID-19. Sequencing was performed with immunoSEQ multiplex PCR; in TCRdb, only in-frame clones are kept and a portion is missing. Among around 310,000 clones listed, approximately 91% were seen once. The sample consisted of PBMCs or T cells enriched from blood (not recorded which). These receptors came from a woman between 40 and 50 years old who had recovered from COVID-19. Each CDR3 is given with its conserved first and last residue. A D gene is named only where the DNA matches it firmly. Clone size is given for some rows only: seen once, a few or many times, or a class if the clone is expanded.

J	length	V	D	size	CDR3	DNA
TRBJ1-1	15	TRBV19	-	-	CASNGHTTADTEAFF	TGTGCCAGTAATGGACACACTACGGCGGACACTGAAGCTTTCTTT
TRBJ2-3	15	TRBV7-2	TRBD2	-	CASSPGGALSDTQYF	TGTGCCAGCAGCCCCGGGGGGGCCTTGTCAGATACGCAGTATTTT
TRBJ2-7	13	TRBV12-3/TRBV12-4	-	-	CASSPLTGYEQYF	TGTGCCAGCAGCCCCCTCACGGGCTACGAGCAGTACTTC
TRBJ2-1	16	TRBV5-1	-	-	CASSWEGSSSYNEQFF	TGCGCCAGCAGCTGGGAAGGGAGTTCCTCCTACAATGAGCAGTTCTTC
TRBJ2-1	14	TRBV3-1/TRBV3-2	TRBD2	-	CASSQRGGNDEQFF	TGTGCCAGCAGCCAGCGGGGGGGCAACGATGAGCAGTTCTTC
TRBJ2-3	18	TRBV7-3	TRBD2	-	CASSSKIGTRVSTDTQYF	TGTGCCAGCAGCTCCAAGATAGGGACTAGGGTCAGCACAGATACGCAGTATTTT
TRBJ2-3	16	TRBV6-5	TRBD1	-	CASSYTQGASTDTQYF	TGTGCCAGCAGTTACACACAGGGGGCTAGCACAGATACGCAGTATTTT
TRBJ1-2	13	TRBV27	-	-	CASSGTTLYGYTF	TGTGCCAGCAGCGGGACAACTCTTTATGGCTACACCTTC
TRBJ1-5	17	TRBV28	TRBD1	-	CASSLSTGVNSNQPQHF	TGTGCCAGCAGTTTGTCAACAGGGGTAAATAGCAATCAGCCCCAGCATTTT
TRBJ2-5	15	TRBV15	TRBD1	-	CATSRTLDRVETQYF	TGTGCCACCAGCAGAACACTGGACAGGGTTGAGACCCAGTACTTC
TRBJ1-6	15	TRBV9	-	-	CASSFRQAFNSPLHF	TGTGCCAGCAGCTTCCGACAGGCTTTCAATTCACCCCTCCACTTT
TRBJ2-1	14	TRBV30	TRBD2	-	CAWSLGRGEDEQFF	TGTGCCTGGAGCCTAGGGCGGGGGGAAGATGAGCAGTTCTTC
TRBJ2-5	14	TRBV6-1	TRBD2	-	CASSEFREGETQYF	TGTGCCAGCAGTGAATTCAGGGAGGGGGAGACCCAGTACTTC
TRBJ2-5	14	TRBV28	TRBD1	-	CASRTTGDQETQYF	TGTGCCAGCAGGACCACAGGGGATCAAGAGACCCAGTACTTC
TRBJ1-1	15	TRBV19	TRBD1	-	CASSKTGVENTEAFF	TGTGCCAGTAGTAAGACAGGGGTAGAGAACACTGAAGCTTTCTTT
TRBJ2-2	17	TRBV30	-	-	CAWDRISKGRVTGELFF	TGTGCCTGGGATCGTATCAGTAAGGGCAGGGTAACCGGGGAGCTGTTTTTT
TRBJ1-1	13	TRBV12-5	-	-	CASWGHWNTEAFF	TGTGCGTCCTGGGGACATTGGAACACTGAAGCTTTCTTT
TRBJ1-2	16	TRBV7-2	TRBD1	-	CASSLGGTGGVASYTF	TGTGCCAGCAGCTTAGGGGGGACAGGGGGCGTCGCGAGCTACACCTTC
TRBJ1-5	13	TRBV28	-	-	CASRVGGNQPQHF	TGTGCCAGCCGGGTGGGAGGCAATCAGCCCCAGCATTTT
TRBJ1-2	14	TRBV6-5	-	-	CASREVSENYGYTF	TGTGCCAGCAGGGAGGTTTCGGAGAACTATGGCTACACCTTC
TRBJ2-1	16	TRBV10-1	TRBD2	-	CASSESRSGGGDEQFF	TGCGCCAGCAGTGAGTCGAGGAGCGGGGGTGGGGATGAGCAGTTCTTC
TRBJ1-1	14	TRBV18	-	-	CASSLASSRAEAFF	TGTGCCAGCTCACTCGCGTCGTCGCGGGCTGAAGCTTTCTTT
TRBJ1-1	14	TRBV11-3	TRBD1	-	CASSLGQENTEAFF	TGTGCCAGCAGCTTGGGACAGGAGAACACTGAAGCTTTCTTT
TRBJ1-2	13	TRBV6-8	-	-	CASSYRREGGYTF	TGTGCCAGCAGTTACCGCAGGGAGGGTGGCTACACCTTC
TRBJ1-3	13	TRBV9	-	once	CASSVAGENTIYF	TGTGCCAGCAGCGTAGCCGGGGAGAACACCATATATTTT
TRBJ2-3	14	TRBV11-2	TRBD2	-	CASSLGLALDTQYF	TGTGCCAGCAGCTTAGGACTAGCGCTAGATACGCAGTATTTT
TRBJ2-5	12	TRBV29-1	TRBD2	-	CSVQTSRETQYF	TGCAGCGTTCAGACTAGCAGAGAGACCCAGTACTTC
TRBJ2-5	14	TRBV6-5	-	-	CASNRVAAKETQYF	TGTGCCAGCAATCGGGTAGCGGCAAAAGAGACCCAGTACTTC
TRBJ2-3	14	TRBV5-6	TRBD2	-	CASSLPGGMDTQYF	TGTGCCAGCAGCTTACCGGGAGGGATGGATACGCAGTATTTT
TRBJ2-1	17	TRBV11-2	TRBD2	once	CASSLGSGRAGVNEQFF	TGTGCCAGCAGCTTAGGTAGCGGGAGGGCCGGGGTGAATGAGCAGTTCTTC
TRBJ2-5	13	TRBV5-1	-	-	CASSLAQPETQYF	TGCGCCAGCAGCTTGGCACAGCCGGAGACCCAGTACTTC
TRBJ2-1	15	TRBV29-1	TRBD2	-	CSVGGSGESYNEQFF	TGCAGCGTGGGTGGTAGCGGGGAGTCCTACAATGAGCAGTTCTTC
TRBJ1-2	16	TRBV28	-	-	CASSLWEGNANYGYTF	TGTGCCAGCAGTTTATGGGAGGGCAACGCTAACTATGGCTACACCTTC
TRBJ2-7	14	TRBV5-4	TRBD1	-	CASSAGTGGDEQYF	TGTGCCAGCAGCGCCGGGACAGGGGGCGACGAGCAGTACTTC
TRBJ2-5	14	TRBV6-5	TRBD2	-	CASARLAGGETQYF	TGTGCCAGCGCCAGACTAGCGGGAGGAGAGACCCAGTACTTC
TRBJ2-1	16	TRBV25-1	TRBD2	-	CASSETGLAGGNEQFF	TGTGCCAGCAGTGAAACGGGACTAGCGGGAGGCAATGAGCAGTTCTTC
TRBJ2-7	12	TRBV10-3	-	-	CAISNMRDEQYF	TGTGCCATCAGTAACATGAGGGACGAGCAGTACTTC
TRBJ1-3	13	TRBV3-1/TRBV3-2	-	once	CASSHRGGNTIYF	TGTGCCAGCAGCCACAGGGGTGGAAACACCATATATTTT
TRBJ2-5	16	TRBV5-6	TRBD2	-	CASSRGGVGGQETQYF	TGTGCCAGCAGCCGCGGGGGAGTGGGAGGGCAAGAGACCCAGTACTTC
TRBJ1-5	14	TRBV6-1	TRBD1	-	CASSESGGHQPQHF	TGTGCCAGCAGTGAATCAGGGGGCCATCAGCCCCAGCATTTT
TRBJ1-2	16	TRBV2	TRBD1	-	CASSSPWDRASYGYTF	TGTGCCAGCAGCTCACCTTGGGACAGGGCAAGCTATGGCTACACCTTC
TRBJ2-2	17	TRBV4-1	TRBD2	-	CASSQLGTRTNTGELFF	TGCGCCAGCAGCCAACTTGGGACTAGGACGAACACCGGGGAGCTGTTTTTT
TRBJ2-4	14	TRBV2	-	-	CASRLGLAKNIQYF	TGTGCCAGCAGGCTAGGTCTAGCCAAAAACATTCAGTACTTC